These 25 T cell receptor beta chains originate from one sample sequenced in a study of spatial heterogeneity in lung cancer. One entry per CDR3 protein, called by TCRdb with MiXCR from the 5' RACE reads. The sample records 18,000 or so distinct CDR3 sequences, roughly 5.8% being singletons. Findings and limits, study-wide: How many expanded intratumoral alpha and beta TCRs were present tracked the tumor mutation count, which was a count of nonsynonymous mutations.

Documented time point: sample taken at primary tumor resection. These receptors have no known antigen. The sequences come from lung tumor tissue, collected at surgery. These receptors were obtained from a female donor with early-stage non-small cell lung cancer.

This clonotype was seen ten or more times. This beta chain is an off-target read within a library intended for alpha chains, so its frequency means little. Here the CDR3 reads CSVEVPPKGEQYF. In DNA form, the CDR3 reads TGCAGCGTTGAGGTTCCCCCAAAGGGGGAGCAGTACTTC. This chain links TRBV29-1 with TRBJ2-7, with D perhaps matching TRBD1 (5 bases). The germline V gene has CDR1 SQVTM and CDR2 ANQGSEA. The CDR3 contains 13 residues. Trimming cost V 3 bases and J 7 bases, with 16 bases left between them.

This clonotype counts as medium-sized. Since the library was made to target alpha chains, this beta chain is a stray read and its abundance is not meaningful. This rearrangement joins TRBV7-2 to TRBJ2-1, with unresolved D. Per the germline V gene, CDR1 is SGHTA and CDR2 is FQGNSA. Trimming removed 1 base at V and 5 bases at J, with 3 bases between. This CDR3 is 12 amino acids long. The CDR3 region has the DNA TGTGCCAGCAGCTTAGGCGACAATGAGCAGTTCTTC. This codes for CASSLGDNEQFF.

This clonotype was found many times. This beta chain came through as a stray read in a library set up for alpha chains, and its size says little. This sequence joins TRBV19 and TRBJ2-1, with a possible D match to TRBD2 (6 bases). The CDR3 extends over 14 amino acids. V shed 3 bases and J shed 8 bases, with 14 bases lying between them. The germline gives CDR1 LNHDA, CDR2 SQIVND (reference sequence). CDR3 nucleotides: TGTGCCAGTAGTATTACTAGCCCAAAGGATGAGCAGTTCTTC. Amino acids: CASSITSPKDEQFF. The full variable domain, completed using reference TRBV19 and TRBJ2-1, is DGGITQSPKYLFRKEGQNVTLSCEQNLNHDAMYWYRQDPGQGLRLIYYSQIVNDFQKGDIAEGYSVSREKKESFPLTVTSAQKNPTAFYLCASSITSPKDEQFFGPGTRLTVL.

This clonotype was seen more than once but under ten times. This beta chain is a stray sequence in a library constructed for alpha chains; its clone size is not meaningful. The chain carries TRBV7-2 and TRBJ2-3; 7 positions agree with TRBD1. The junction had 9 bases not matched to a gene; V was cut back by 5 bases and J by 4 bases. Germline-derived CDR1 and CDR2 are SGHTA and FQGNSA. This CDR3 is built from 15 residues. CDR3 sequence: CASSRQGRVPDTQYF. CDR3 sequence (DNA): TGTGCCAGCAGCCGACAGGGTAGGGTCCCAGATACGCAGTATTTT.

This clonotype was recorded many times. The size of this beta chain means little, since it is a stray read in a library made for alpha chains. This chain joins TRBV10-3 and TRBJ2-5, with 13 bases lining up with TRBD2. The CDR3 consists of 15 residues. The V gene's germline CDR1 is ENHRY and CDR2 SYGVKD. J gave up 2 bases and V 6 bases, and 3 bases lay outside the gene matches. CDR3 sequence (DNA): TGTGCCATCAGGGGGACTAGCGGGATTCAAGAGACCCAGTACTTC. Translation gives CAIRGTSGIQETQYF.

This clonotype was observed a handful of times. A library made for alpha chains picked up this beta chain off target, so its size means little. The rearrangement joins TRBV27 to TRBJ2-7; TRBD1 aligns across 8 bases. This CDR3 has 15 amino acids. CDR1 MNHEY and CDR2 SMNVEV come from the germline V gene (reference sequence). Unmatched junction bases numbered 10, after V lost 6 bases and J lost 3 bases. CDR3 nucleotide sequence: TGTGCCAGCAGCCAAGGGACAGGCGGGAACTACGAGCAGTACTTC. Translated, it gives CASSQGTGGNYEQYF.

Ten or more counts support this clonotype. Little can be read into the size of this beta chain, an off-target read in a library designed for alpha chains. The chain combines TRBV5-1 with TRBJ2-7, with TRBD1 as a possible D gene (5 bases). Trimming took 5 bases from V and 4 from J, leaving 10 bases between them. The CDR3 runs 12 residues. Per the germline V gene, CDR1 is SGHRS and CDR2 is YFSETQ. In DNA, the CDR3 is TGCGCCAGCAGGGGGCTCATGTACGAGCAGTACTTC. Protein: CASRGLMYEQYF.

This clonotype has a count of ten or more. The library was prepared for alpha chains; this beta chain is a stray read, so its frequency means little. This rearrangement joins TRBV20-1 to TRBJ2-5; a possible D gene is TRBD1 (6 bases). CDR1 DFQATT and CDR2 SNEGSKA come from the germline V gene (reference sequence). The CDR3 has 15 amino acids. V dropped 0 bases and J dropped 4 bases, with 15 bases sitting between them. CDR3 sequence reads: CSARDLRGRGETQYF. Here the CDR3 DNA reads TGCAGTGCTAGAGATCTGAGGGGCAGGGGAGAGACCCAGTACTTC.

By its share, this clonotype is medium-sized. This beta chain is an off-target read within a library intended for alpha chains, so its frequency means little. The chain couples TRBV20-1 to TRBJ2-7, with TRBD1 matching over 7 bases. This CDR3 has 12 residues. The ends lost 6 bases at V and 4 bases at J; junction bases unmatched: 6. CDR1 DFQATT and CDR2 SNEGSKA come from the germline V gene (reference sequence). The CDR3 loop is CSAQGRGYEQYF. In DNA, the CDR3 is TGCAGTGCACAGGGGAGAGGTTACGAGCAGTACTTC.

This clonotype has ten or more counts. This beta chain represents an off-target read in a library built for alpha chains; its size is of limited meaning. The chain recombines TRBV3-1 with TRBJ1-2; tentatively, D is TRBD1 (5 bases). Germline lookup yields CDR1 LGHDT and CDR2 YNNKEL (reference sequence). The CDR3 consists of 14 residues. With 1 base removed from V and 9 bases from J, the gap between germline ends came to 15 bases. For the CDR3, the DNA is TGTGCCAGCAGCCAAGGCGCAGGGTCTTACAGCTACACCTTC. It yields the protein CASSQGAGSYSYTF. The variable domain in full, with the rest retrieved from reference TRBV3-1 and TRBJ1-2, is DTAVSQTPKYLVTQMGNDKSIKCEQNLGHDTMYWYKQDSKKFLKIMFSYNNKELIINETVPNRFSPKSPDKAHLNLHINSLELGDSAVYFCASSQGAGSYSYTFGSGTRLTVV.

In its sample, this clonotype ranks as medium-sized (0.01 to 0.1%). This beta chain lies outside the target of a library built for alpha chains; its clone size means little. The rearrangement links TRBV12-3 or TRBV12-4 to TRBJ1-5; possibly TRBD1 for D (5 bases). CDR3 length: 14 residues. V lost 6 bases to trimming and J lost 3 bases, with 12 bases between them. CDR3 protein: CASSRTGFNQPQHF. CDR3 DNA sequence: TGTGCCAGCAGCCGCACAGGTTTCAATCAGCCCCAGCATTTT.

This clonotype was counted between two and nine times. This beta chain turned up in a library designed for alpha chains; as an off-target read, its abundance says little. The rearrangement joins TRBV9 to TRBJ2-3, with a possible D match to TRBD2 (6 bases). CDR1 and CDR2 (germline): SGDLS, YYNGEE. CDR3 length equals 14 residues. V was clipped by 0 bases and J by 7 bases, with 12 bases between them. CDR3 sequence: CASSVELASNTQYF. Here the CDR3 DNA reads TGTGCCAGCAGCGTAGAGCTAGCGTCAAATACGCAGTATTTT.

This clonotype appeared many times. This beta chain was picked up by a library intended for alpha chains and is off target, so its count carries little meaning. V and J are TRBV20-1 and TRBJ2-3, with D possibly called TRBD1 or TRBD2 (5 bases each). Germline V gives CDR1 DFQATT, CDR2 SNEGSKA (reference sequence). The V end lost 0 bases, the J end lost 2 bases, and 12 bases lay between the germline ends. CDR3 length: 15 residues. The CDR3 DNA reads as TGCAGTGCTAGAGATCCCCGGGGCCACACAGATACGCAGTATTTT. It codes for CSARDPRGHTDTQYF.

On this clonotype: Since the library was made to target alpha chains, this beta chain is a stray read and its abundance is not meaningful. The gene calls are TRBV12-5 and TRBJ2-3; 8 bases align to TRBD2. V was pared by 2 bases and J by 7 bases, with 11 bases of the junction left unmatched. The CDR3 is 16 amino acids. CDR1 LGHNT and CDR2 FRNRAP come from the germline V gene. Written as DNA, the CDR3 is TGTGCTAGTGGTTTGTCGGGGGGACTAGGCGGCAATACGCAGTATTTT. Its translation is CASGLSGGLGGNTQYF.

Judged by abundance, this clonotype is medium-sized. This beta chain is a stray read from a library made for alpha chains; its abundance is not meaningful. The genes are TRBV28 and TRBJ1-5; no firm D call. The CDR3 is made up of 13 amino acids. The germline gives CDR1 MDHEN, CDR2 SYDVKM. Trimming removed 4 bases at V and 0 bases at J, with 4 bases between. CDR3: CASSSLSNQPQHF. The DNA of the CDR3 is TGTGCCAGCAGTTCCCTTAGCAATCAGCCCCAGCATTTT.

This clonotype was seen a handful of times. This beta chain appears as a stray read in a library generated for alpha chains; its size is not informative. The genes are TRBV6-5 and TRBJ2-7; D is uncertain. CDR3 length: 14 amino acids. Trimming shortened V by 2 bases and J by 3 bases, and 11 bases separated the two germline ends. CDR1 is MNHEY, CDR2 SVGAGI, per germline. As DNA, the CDR3 is TGTGCCAGCAGTTACAACGGCGCCAACTACGAGCAGTACTTC. Amino acid sequence: CASSYNGANYEQYF.

This clonotype was counted a few times. The library was prepared for alpha chains; this beta chain is a stray read, so its frequency means little. The CDR3 loop is CASSSLPAGFSGANVLTF. The CDR3 bases are TGTGCCAGCTCCTCACTTCCAGCGGGTTTCTCTGGGGCCAACGTCCTGACTTTC. The V gene is TRBV18, the J gene TRBJ2-6, with D perhaps TRBD2 (6 bases). The CDR3 totals 18 residues. Germline V lookup: CDR1 KGHSH, CDR2 LQKENI. V lost 6 bases and J lost 0, with 18 bases in between.

Ten or more counts support this clonotype. This beta chain came through as a stray read in a library set up for alpha chains, and its size says little. The V and J genes are TRBV30 and TRBJ1-1; tentatively, D is TRBD1 (6 bases). Germline CDR1 is GTSNPN and CDR2 is SVGIG (reference sequence). The CDR3 sequence is 15 residues long. V shed 8 bases and J shed 0 bases, with 19 bases lying between them. The CDR3 bases are TGTGCCCAGAGAACCGGGGGGCTTTTGAACACTGAAGCTTTCTTT. It encodes CAQRTGGLLNTEAFF.

In this sample, this clonotype is medium-sized. For a library built for alpha chains, this beta chain is a stray read; little rests on its size. The chain carries TRBV10-3 and TRBJ2-7; the match to TRBD1 covers 7 bases. This CDR3 contains 13 residues. The V and J ends lost 5 bases and 2 bases, in that order; junction bases with no gene match: 3. The germline CDR1 and CDR2 sequences are ENHRY and SYGVKD. Written as DNA, the CDR3 is TGTGCCATCAGTAGGACAGGCACCTACGAGCAGTACTTC. It encodes CAISRTGTYEQYF.

This clonotype was counted many times. Because this beta chain is a stray read in a library intended to capture alpha chains, its abundance should not be given much weight. The J gene is TRBJ2-2, the V gene TRBV7-8; D call uncertain. Trimming left V 5 bases short and J 4 bases short, with 11 bases between. The CDR3 sequence is 14 residues long. The germline gives CDR1 SGHVS, CDR2 FQNEAQ. Here the CDR3 DNA reads TGTGCCAGCAGCCTAAGGTCGAGCACCGGGGAGCTGTTTTTT. Amino acid sequence: CASSLRSSTGELFF.

This clonotype has at least ten counts. This beta chain is a stray read from a library made for alpha chains; its abundance is not meaningful. J is TRBJ1-5 and V is TRBV6-6; no firm D call. Deletions cut 0 bases from V and 5 bases from J, with 2 bases between. CDR3 length equals 12 residues. Germline-derived CDR1 and CDR2 are MNHNY and SVGAGI (reference sequence). The CDR3 bases are TGTGCCAGCAGTTACTCTGATCAGCCCCAGCATTTT. Translated, it gives CASSYSDQPQHF.

This clonotype was recorded many times. This beta chain is a stray sequence in a library constructed for alpha chains; its clone size is not meaningful. The chain employs TRBV29-1 and TRBJ1-1; D not resolved. Germline V lookup: CDR1 SQVTM, CDR2 ANQGSEA. CDR3 size: 12 residues. Trimming stripped 3 bases from V and 8 bases from J, with 13 bases between. The CDR3 sequence is CSVEEGFFEAFF. CDR3 DNA sequence: TGCAGCGTTGAGGAGGGTTTTTTCGAAGCTTTCTTT.

Many counts were recorded for this clonotype. This beta chain slipped into a library made for alpha chains as a stray read, so its size is not meaningful. The rearrangement joins TRBV14 to TRBJ2-3, with 8 bases aligning to TRBD1. The CDR3 is made up of 16 amino acids. The germline V gene has CDR1 SGHDN and CDR2 FVKESK. With V trimmed by 1 base and J by 2 bases, 5 bases remained unmatched. The CDR3 sequence is CASSQGQGIVTDTQYF. As DNA, the CDR3 is TGTGCCAGCAGCCAAGGACAGGGGATAGTCACAGATACGCAGTATTTT.

This clonotype was seen at least ten times. For a library built for alpha chains, this beta chain is a stray read; little rests on its size. The rearrangement uses TRBV5-1 and TRBJ2-1; tentative D call: TRBD2 (5 bases). CDR1 is SGHRS and CDR2 is YFSETQ in the germline V gene. Trimming pared 6 bases from V and 6 bases from J, leaving 13 bases between. The CDR3 totals 13 residues. The CDR3 bases are TGCGCCAGCAAGGGAGCGGAAACCAATGAGCAGTTCTTC. Translated, it gives CASKGAETNEQFF.

This clonotype is medium-sized. This beta chain is a stray sequence in a library constructed for alpha chains; its clone size is not meaningful. The DNA for the CDR3 is TGTGCCAGCAGTTTAGATACCGGGACAGGCTCTGGAAACACCATATATTTT. It translates to CASSLDTGTGSGNTIYF. This chain connects TRBV12-3 or TRBV12-4 to TRBJ1-3, with 8 bases that match TRBD1. This CDR3 region has 17 residues. After removal of 1 base from V and 0 bases from J, the junction contained 5 bases not matched to a gene.